These 10 T cell receptor beta chains were all obtained from the same sample, sequenced in a study of Ad26.COV2.S vaccination and SARS-CoV-2 variants. Using immunoSEQ multiplex PCR, the repertoire was profiled, and TCRdb retains in-frame clones only, with some absent. The sample shows around 7,000 clones, roughly 84% of them seen only once. Material: peripheral blood, obtained after recovery from COVID-19. These receptors originate from a human donor who had recovered from COVID-19.

The V and J genes are TRBV19 and TRBJ2-1; D not certain. The length of the CDR3 is 10 residues. Trimming pared 7 bases from V and 6 bases from J, leaving 4 bases between. CDR1 LNHDA and CDR2 SQIVND come from the germline V gene (reference sequence). The CDR3 region is CASKVNEQFF. Written as DNA, the CDR3 is TGTGCCAGTAAAGTCAATGAGCAGTTCTTC. Based on the CDR3 plus reference TRBV19 and TRBJ2-1, the full variable domain is DGGITQSPKYLFRKEGQNVTLSCEQNLNHDAMYWYRQDPGQGLRLIYYSQIVNDFQKGDIAEGYSVSREKKESFPLTVTSAQKNPTAFYLCASKVNEQFFGPGTRLTVL.

This clone was counted between two and nine times. This rearrangement joins TRBV7-6 to TRBJ2-5; weak D call: TRBD1 (5 bases). The CDR3 loop spans 15 amino acids. The germline gives CDR1 SGHVS, CDR2 FNYEAQ. The V gene lost 6 bases and the J gene lost 5 bases, with 19 bases spanning the gap. CDR3 protein: CASRFQGSSGETQYF. The CDR3 DNA follows: TGTGCCAGCAGATTCCAGGGTTCATCTGGGGAGACCCAGTACTTC.

The V and J genes are TRBV6-6 and TRBJ2-7; D uncertain. CDR1 and CDR2 (germline): MNHNY, SVGAGI (reference sequence). This CDR3 contains 13 residues. In DNA form, the CDR3 reads TGTGCTACGAGAGAGAGCTCATCCTACGAGCAGTACTTC. As protein: CATRESSSYEQYF.

This clone appeared once. J is TRBJ2-2 and V is TRBV6-6; D ambiguous. V was pared by 6 bases and J by 10 bases, with 9 bases between. The CDR3 length is 11 residues. From germline, CDR1 is MNHNY and CDR2 SVGAGI (reference sequence). As DNA, the CDR3 is TGTGCCAGCAGCCTTAAGGAGGAGCTGTTTTTT. Amino acids: CASSLKEELFF.

This rearrangement joins TRBV28 to TRBJ2-7; possibly TRBD1 for D (6 bases). This CDR3 has 15 amino acids. V was shortened by 6 bases and J by 2 bases, with 17 bases between the two germline ends. Germline V gene data show CDR1 as MDHEN and CDR2 as SYDVKM. CDR3 loop: CASRGALGITYEQYF. The CDR3 DNA reads as TGTGCCAGCAGGGGGGCGTTGGGAATCACCTACGAGCAGTACTTC.

The chain links TRBV28 to TRBJ1-1; a weak D match, TRBD1 (5 bases). Trimming removed 1 base from V and 5 bases from J, with 11 bases in between. The V gene's germline CDR1 is MDHEN and CDR2 SYDVKM. There are 14 residues in the CDR3. CDR3 sequence (DNA): TGTGCCAGCAGTTTATCAGGGCGGAGAACTGAAGCTTTCTTT. Translating gives CASSLSGRRTEAFF.

This clone has only a few counts. V usage is TRBV3-1 (or the pseudogene TRBV3-2) and J usage is TRBJ2-2, with no clear D. CDR3 size: 16 residues. V lost 0 bases, J lost 7 bases, and 15 bases lay in between. CDR1 is LGHDT and CDR2 is YNNKEL in the germline V gene (reference sequence). DNA of the CDR3: TGTGCCAGCAGCCAAGAACCGACCCGACTTCGCGGGGAGCTGTTTTTT. Amino acid sequence: CASSQEPTRLRGELFF.

The V and J genes are TRBV9 and TRBJ2-7; TRBD1 matches 7 bases. The junction had 6 bases not matched to a gene; V was cut back by 4 bases and J by 2 bases. CDR3 length equals 14 residues. Germline assignment: CDR1 SGDLS and CDR2 YYNGEE. In DNA, the CDR3 is TGTGCCAGCAGCTTACAGGGGACGACCTACGAGCAGTACTTC. Translated, it gives CASSLQGTTYEQYF.

The chain carries TRBV25-1 and TRBJ2-2; D gene ambiguous. Germline V CDR1 and CDR2: MGHDK, SYGVNS. Between the trimmed V and J ends, which lost 3 bases and 2 bases, there was a span of 10 bases. This CDR3 contains 15 residues. This CDR3 is CASSETLRNTGELFF. The DNA of the CDR3 is TGTGCCAGCAGTGAGACCTTAAGAAACACCGGGGAGCTGTTTTTT.

The V gene is TRBV28, the J gene TRBJ2-5, with 7 bases matching TRBD1. The CDR3 runs 16 residues. The ends lost 3 bases at V and 1 base at J; junction bases unmatched: 8. The germline CDR1 and CDR2 sequences are MDHEN and SYDVKM. The CDR3 protein is CASSFVTRGTQETQYF. Here the CDR3 DNA reads TGTGCCAGCAGTTTTGTTACCAGGGGGACCCAAGAGACCCAGTACTTC.